The 7 T cell receptor beta chains below were found in one sample sequenced in a study of blood T cell repertoires in COVID-19. TCRdb's table, derived via immunoSEQ multiplex PCR, lists solely in-frame clones and lacks some. The table lists around 92,000 clones, about 88% of them singletons. Sequenced sample: peripheral blood. The receptors were sampled from a woman of 80 years or more with active COVID-19.

This rearrangement joins TRBV28 to TRBJ2-2, with 10 bases aligning to TRBD2. Per the germline V gene, CDR1 is MDHEN and CDR2 is SYDVKM. J lost 6 bases, V lost 4 bases, and 8 bases had no gene match. The CDR3 length is 16 residues. The chain's CDR3 is CASSSFSGRLPGELFF. In nucleotides, the CDR3 is TGTGCCAGCAGTTCCTTTAGCGGGAGGTTGCCCGGGGAGCTGTTTTTT.

The chain links TRBV7-9 to TRBJ2-3, with no clear D. The CDR3 length is 12 residues. Between the trimmed V and J ends, which lost 5 bases and 4 bases, there was a span of 7 bases. Looked up from germline, CDR1 is SEHNR and CDR2 is FQNEAQ (reference sequence). The CDR3 spells CASSPSPDTQYF. CDR3 nucleotides: TGTGCCAGCAGCCCTTCCCCAGATACGCAGTATTTT.

V usage is TRBV18 and J usage is TRBJ1-4; 9 bases fit TRBD1. The CDR3 has 14 residues. Germline values: CDR1 KGHSH, CDR2 LQKENI. With 2 bases clipped from V and 7 bases from J, the junction kept 2 bases outside the gene matches. CDR3 protein: CASSPGTGIEKLFF. The CDR3 nucleotides are TGTGCCAGCTCACCAGGGACAGGGATTGAAAAACTGTTTTTT.

The chain uses TRBV6-5 and TRBJ1-2, with TRBD1 matching over 10 bases. Unmatched junction bases numbered 14, after V lost 9 bases and J lost 7 bases. Germline CDR1 is MNHEY and CDR2 is SVGAGI. The CDR3 contains 15 residues. CDR3 region: CASRDRGGWLGGYTF. For the CDR3, the DNA is TGTGCCAGTCGGGACAGGGGAGGATGGCTGGGTGGCTACACCTTC.

CDR3 in amino acids: CASSHRWGAQETQYF. The CDR3 coding sequence is TGTGCCAGCAGTCATCGGTGGGGAGCCCAAGAGACCCAGTACTTC. The genes are TRBV27 and TRBJ2-5; D is perhaps TRBD2 (5 bases). The ends were cut back, 5 bases at V and 1 base at J, with 14 bases in the middle. This CDR3 spans 15 amino acids. Germline CDR1 is MNHEY and CDR2 is SMNVEV (reference sequence).

The J gene is TRBJ2-7, the V gene TRBV15; tentative D call: TRBD2 (6 bases). This CDR3 is 15 amino acids long. Germline-derived CDR1 and CDR2 are LNHNV and YYDKDF (reference sequence). Trimming removed 0 bases at V and 2 bases at J, with 11 bases between. The CDR3 sequence: CATSRDRREAYEQYF. The CDR3 DNA sequence: TGTGCCACCAGCAGAGATCGGAGGGAAGCCTACGAGCAGTACTTC.

This clone came up once. The genes are TRBV18 and TRBJ2-5; 8 nucleotides match TRBD2. CDR1 KGHSH and CDR2 LQKENI come from the germline V gene. Trimming removed 3 bases from V and 5 bases from J; junction bases left unmatched: 8. This CDR3 has 15 residues. The DNA of the CDR3 is TGTGCCAGCTCACCGGGACTAGAGTTACGGGAGACCCAGTACTTC. Encoded protein: CASSPGLELRETQYF.